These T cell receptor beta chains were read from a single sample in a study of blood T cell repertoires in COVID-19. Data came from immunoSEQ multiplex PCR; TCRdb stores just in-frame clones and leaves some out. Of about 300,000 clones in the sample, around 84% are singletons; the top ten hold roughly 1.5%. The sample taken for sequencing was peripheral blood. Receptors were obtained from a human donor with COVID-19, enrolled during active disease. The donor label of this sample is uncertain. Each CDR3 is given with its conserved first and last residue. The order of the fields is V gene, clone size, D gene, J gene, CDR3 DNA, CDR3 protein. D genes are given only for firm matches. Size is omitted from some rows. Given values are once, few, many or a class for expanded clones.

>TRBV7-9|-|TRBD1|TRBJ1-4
TGTGCCAGCAGCCCTCCCGACAGGGAGTCTGAGGGACTGTTTTTT
CASSPPDRESEGLFF
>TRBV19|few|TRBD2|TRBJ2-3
TGTGCCAGTAACAATCCTCAGGGACTAGCGGGAGATGTAGATACGCAGTATTTT
CASNNPQGLAGDVDTQYF
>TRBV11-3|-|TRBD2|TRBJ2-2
TGTGCCAGCAGCTTTCGGGCGGGAGGCGGAGGCGGGGAGCTGTTTTTT
CASSFRAGGGGGELFF
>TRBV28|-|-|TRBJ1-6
TGTGCCAGCAGTTTCCCCGGCGGGGATTCACCCCTCCACTTT
CASSFPGGDSPLHF
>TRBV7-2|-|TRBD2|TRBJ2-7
TGTGCCAGCAGCTCTAGCGGGAGCTCCTACGAGCAGTACTTC
CASSSSGSSYEQYF
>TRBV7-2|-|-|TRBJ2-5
TGTGCCAGCAGCTTAATCGGGGCGGGGGAGACCCAGTACTTC
CASSLIGAGETQYF
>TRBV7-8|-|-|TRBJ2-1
TGTGCCAGCAGCTCATCCCGGGTGGGTGAGCAGTTCTTC
CASSSSRVGEQFF
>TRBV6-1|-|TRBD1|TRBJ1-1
TGTGCCAGCAGTGAAGCCGGGACAGGGGATGAAGCTTTCTTT
CASSEAGTGDEAFF
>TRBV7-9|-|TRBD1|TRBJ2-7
TGTGCCAGCAGCTTAAACCCGGGACAGAAGGGCTCCTACGAGCAGTACTTC
CASSLNPGQKGSYEQYF
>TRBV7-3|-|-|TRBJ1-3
TGTGCCAGCAGCTTAATTCCGATAAACTCCCCCCACGGGTGGAACTCTGGAAACACCATATATTTT
CASSLIPINSPHGWNSGNTIYF
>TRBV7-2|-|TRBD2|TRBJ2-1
TGTGCCAGCAGCTCAGGGACTAGCACCTACAATGAGCAGTTCTTC
CASSSGTSTYNEQFF
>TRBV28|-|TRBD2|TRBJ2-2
TGTGCCAGCAGTCCGACGGGACTAGCAGGCGGGGAGCTGTTTTTT
CASSPTGLAGGELFF
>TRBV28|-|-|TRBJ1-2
TGTGCCAGCAGTCAGGCGAGCCGTGGCTACACCTTC
CASSQASRGYTF
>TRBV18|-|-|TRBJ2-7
TGTGCCAGCTCACCAGGTCCGGGCGGAGGACAGAACGAGCAGTACTTC
CASSPGPGGGQNEQYF
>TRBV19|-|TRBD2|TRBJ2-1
TGTGCCAGTAGTATAGATCTTGGGTTAGCGGGAGGAAAAGACAATGAGCAGTTCTTC
CASSIDLGLAGGKDNEQFF
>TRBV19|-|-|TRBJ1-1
TGTGCCAGTAGTATAGACCCAGGACACATGAACACTGAAGCTTTCTTT
CASSIDPGHMNTEAFF
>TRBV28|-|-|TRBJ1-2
TGTGCCAGCAGTTTGGCGGGGCCGGGCGGTGGCTACACCTTC
CASSLAGPGGGYTF
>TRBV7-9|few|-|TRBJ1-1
TGTGCCAGCAGCTTACCCCCGCGCGACACTGAAGCTTTCTTT
CASSLPPRDTEAFF
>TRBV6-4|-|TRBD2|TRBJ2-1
TGTGCCAGCAGTGCCGGGACTAGCGGTGAGCAGTTCTTC
CASSAGTSGEQFF
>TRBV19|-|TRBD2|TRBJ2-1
TGTGCCAGTAGTATAGACAGCGGGAGGGACAATGAGCAGTTCTTC
CASSIDSGRDNEQFF
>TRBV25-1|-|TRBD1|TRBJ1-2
TGTGCCAGCAGCCTACCGGGACAGGGGGTCTATGGCTACACCTTC
CASSLPGQGVYGYTF
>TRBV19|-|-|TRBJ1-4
TGTGCCAGTAGTATTCGGAGCCCCCAGCGGCTGTTTTTT
CASSIRSPQRLFF
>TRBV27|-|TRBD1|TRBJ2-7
TGTGCCAGCAGTTATTACCCCGGGACAGGGGACGAGCAGTACTTC
CASSYYPGTGDEQYF
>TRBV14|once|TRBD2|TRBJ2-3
TGTGCCAGCAGCCAAGTGGGACTAGCACCAGATACGCAGTATTTT
CASSQVGLAPDTQYF
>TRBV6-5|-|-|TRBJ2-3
TGTGCCAGCAGCTCCGGGTCGGGGGCAGATACGCAGTATTTT
CASSSGSGADTQYF
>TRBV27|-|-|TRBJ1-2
TGTGCCAGCGGCCTTGGAAACAGACGACTATATTCTAACTATGGCTACACCTTC
CASGLGNRRLYSNYGYTF
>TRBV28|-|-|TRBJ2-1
TGTGCCAGCAGTTACAGGGACTATGACAATGAGCAGTTCTTC
CASSYRDYDNEQFF
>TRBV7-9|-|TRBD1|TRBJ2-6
TGTGCCAGCAGCTTAGCGGCAGGGGGTCCCTCTGGGGCCAACGTCCTGACTTTC
CASSLAAGGPSGANVLTF